Below are 2 T cell receptor beta chains sequenced from a single sample in a study of OX40 agonist ivuxolimab in advanced cancers. Preparation of the library involved the immunoSEQ multiplex PCR assay. The immuneACCESS repertoire file appears here via TCRdb, limited to in-frame rearrangements. These files lack a portion of the clones; in checked studies, under half of the deficit traces to unresolved V genes, and the cause of the others is not known. A total of tens of thousands of clones appear in this sample, 85% to 90% of them only once. Roughly 9.7% of the sample comes from the top ten. The starting material was CD4+ or CD8+ T cells sorted from blood, obtained in a trial of the OX40 agonist ivuxolimab. The receptors derive from an adult with an advanced solid tumor such as melanoma, head and neck, liver or kidney cancer.

The chain combines TRBV4-2 with TRBJ1-6, with no clear D. Germline assignment: CDR1 LGHNA and CDR2 YNFKEQ. The CDR3 totals 16 residues. V was cut by 1 base and J by 4 bases, with 11 bases left in between. The CDR3 nucleotides read TGTGCCAGCAGCCAAGTTCAACAGTTGTATAATTCACCCCTCCACTTT. This translates into CASSQVQQLYNSPLHF.

The V call is TRBV25-1, the J call TRBJ2-2, with 11 bases that match TRBD2. Germline-derived CDR1 and CDR2 are MGHDK and SYGVNS. CDR3 length equals 17 residues. The V segment lost 5 bases and the J segment 4 bases; nucleotides outside the gene matches: 9. The CDR3 bases are TGTGCCAGCAGTCCCATAGCGGGGGGGCCTTTCACCGGGGAGCTGTTTTTT. Translating gives CASSPIAGGPFTGELFF.